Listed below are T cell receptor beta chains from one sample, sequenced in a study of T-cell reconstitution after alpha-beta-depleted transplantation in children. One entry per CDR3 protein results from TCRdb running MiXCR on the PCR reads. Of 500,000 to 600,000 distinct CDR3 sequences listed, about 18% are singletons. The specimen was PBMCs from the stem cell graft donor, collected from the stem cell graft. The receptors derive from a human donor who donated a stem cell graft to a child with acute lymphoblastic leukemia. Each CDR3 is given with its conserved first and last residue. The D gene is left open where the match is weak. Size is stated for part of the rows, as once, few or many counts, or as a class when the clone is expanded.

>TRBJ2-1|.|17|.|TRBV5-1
CASSSTGPRGLYNEQFF
TGCGCCAGCAGCTCGACCGGACCAAGGGGCCTATACAATGAGCAGTTCTTC
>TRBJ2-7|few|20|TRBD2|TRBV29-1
CSVGGRGVTATSGRAYEQYF
TGCAGCGTTGGGGGGAGGGGGGTTACCGCGACTAGCGGGAGGGCCTACGAGCAGTACTTC
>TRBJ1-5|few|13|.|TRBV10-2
CASSVNSNQPQHF
TGCGCCAGCAGTGTAAATAGCAATCAGCCCCAGCATTTT
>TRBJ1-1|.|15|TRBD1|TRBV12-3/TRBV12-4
CASSSQGAANTEAFF
TGTGCCAGCAGTTCACAGGGGGCAGCGAACACTGAAGCTTTCTTT
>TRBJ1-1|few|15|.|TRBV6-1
CASSEFPTMNTEAFF
TGTGCCAGCAGTGAATTCCCAACCATGAACACTGAAGCTTTCTTT
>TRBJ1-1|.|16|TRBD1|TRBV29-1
CSVGTGQPLLDTEAFF
TGCAGCGTTGGGACAGGACAGCCCTTATTGGACACTGAAGCTTTCTTT
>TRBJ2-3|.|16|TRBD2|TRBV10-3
CAISGMTSGVTDTQYF
TGTGCCATCAGCGGCATGACTAGCGGAGTCACTGATACGCAGTATTTT
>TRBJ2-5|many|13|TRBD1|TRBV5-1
CASTGDSQETQYF
TGCGCCAGCACCGGGGACAGCCAAGAGACCCAGTACTTC
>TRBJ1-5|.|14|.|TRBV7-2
CASSPYRADQPQRF
TGTGCCAGCAGCCCGTACAGGGCGGATCAGCCCCAGCGTTTT
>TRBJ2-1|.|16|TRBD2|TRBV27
CASSSPVAGGDNEQFF
TGTGCCAGCAGTTCGCCCGTAGCGGGAGGGGACAATGAGCAGTTCTTC
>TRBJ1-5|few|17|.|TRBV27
CASARGGTLYSNQPQHF
TGTGCCAGCGCGCGCGGGGGGACGCTCTATAGCAATCAGCCCCAGCATTTT
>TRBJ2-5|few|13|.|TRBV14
CASSLGWPETQYF
TGTGCCAGCAGTCTAGGGTGGCCAGAGACCCAGTACTTC
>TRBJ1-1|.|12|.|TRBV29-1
CSVFRGGTEAFF
TGCAGCGTCTTCAGGGGAGGTACTGAAGCTTTCTTT
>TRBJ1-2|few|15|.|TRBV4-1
CASSQEGGAIYGYTF
TGCGCCAGCAGCCAAGAAGGGGGGGCGATCTATGGCTACACCTTC
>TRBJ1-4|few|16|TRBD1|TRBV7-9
CASSPGTGGTNEKLFF
TGTGCCAGCAGCCCGGGGACAGGGGGAACTAATGAAAAACTGTTTTTT
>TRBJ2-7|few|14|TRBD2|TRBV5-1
CASRSSGGPYEQYF
TGCGCCAGCAGGAGTAGCGGGGGCCCTTACGAGCAGTACTTC
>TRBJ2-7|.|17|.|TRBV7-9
CASSPREGTGPSYEQYF
TGTGCCAGCAGCCCGCGAGAAGGGACGGGGCCCTCCTACGAGCAGTACTTC
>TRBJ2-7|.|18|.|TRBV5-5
CASSRDKGLFLSSYEQYF
TGTGCCAGCAGCCGGGACAAGGGCCTTTTTCTCAGCTCCTACGAGCAGTACTTC
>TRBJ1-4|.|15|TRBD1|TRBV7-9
CASSNPGQGREKLFF
TGTGCCAGCAGCAACCCGGGACAGGGTCGGGAAAAACTGTTTTTT
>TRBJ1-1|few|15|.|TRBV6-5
CASSYSTRKLTEAFF
TGTGCCAGCAGTTACTCGACCAGGAAACTTACTGAAGCTTTCTTT
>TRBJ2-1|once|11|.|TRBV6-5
CACSDSNEQFF
TGTGCCTGCAGCGACAGTAATGAGCAGTTCTTC
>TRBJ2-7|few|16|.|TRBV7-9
CASSPRSVDTSYEQYF
TGTGCCAGCAGCCCCCGGTCCGTTGATACTTCCTACGAGCAGTACTTC
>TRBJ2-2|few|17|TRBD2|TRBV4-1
CASSRTGTSISTGELFF
TGCGCCAGCAGCCGGACCGGGACTAGCATTTCCACCGGGGAGCTGTTTTTT
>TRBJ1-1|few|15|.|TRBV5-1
CASSLTGYMNTEAFF
TGCGCCAGCAGCTTGACAGGGTACATGAACACTGAAGCTTTCTTT
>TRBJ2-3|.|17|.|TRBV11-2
CASSLDLRLQGTDTQYF
TGTGCCAGCAGCTTAGATCTTCGACTTCAGGGCACAGATACGCAGTATTTT
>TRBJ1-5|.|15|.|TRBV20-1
CSARKRGAGNQPQHF
TGCAGTGCTAGAAAGAGGGGCGCCGGCAATCAGCCCCAGCATTTT
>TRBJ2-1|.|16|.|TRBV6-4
CASSDGTSGHTNEQFF
TGTGCCAGCAGTGACGGGACTTCGGGACACACCAATGAGCAGTTCTTC
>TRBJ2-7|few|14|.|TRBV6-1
CASSQPSGSNEQYF
TGTGCCAGCAGTCAACCTTCAGGGAGCAACGAGCAGTACTTC
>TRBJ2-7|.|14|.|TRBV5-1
CASSSTAGPYEQYF
TGCGCCAGCAGCTCGACAGCGGGCCCCTACGAGCAGTACTTC
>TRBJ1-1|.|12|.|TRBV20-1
CSARRDLAEAFF
TGCAGTGCTAGACGGGACCTCGCTGAAGCTTTCTTT
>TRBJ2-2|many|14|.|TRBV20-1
CSASGIRNTGELFF
TGCAGTGCTAGCGGGATACGGAACACCGGGGAGCTGTTTTTT
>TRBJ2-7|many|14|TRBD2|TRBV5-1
CASSSRGGNYEQYF
TGCGCCAGCAGCTCGCGCGGGGGAAACTACGAGCAGTACTTC
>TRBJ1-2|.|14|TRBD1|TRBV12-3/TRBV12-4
CASSPRQGAGGYTF
TGTGCCAGCAGTCCTAGACAGGGGGCAGGGGGCTACACCTTC
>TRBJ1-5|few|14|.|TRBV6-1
CASTQGGGNQPQHF
TGTGCCAGCACACAGGGAGGAGGCAATCAGCCCCAGCATTTT
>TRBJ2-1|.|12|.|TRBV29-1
CSVVRGSGEQFF
TGCAGCGTTGTGAGGGGGAGCGGTGAGCAGTTCTTC
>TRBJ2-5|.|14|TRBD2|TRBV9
CASSGLAEQETQYF
TGTGCCAGCAGCGGACTAGCGGAGCAAGAGACCCAGTACTTC
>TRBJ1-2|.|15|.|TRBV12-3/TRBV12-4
CASSLGGPSNYGYTF
TGTGCCAGCAGCCTGGGGGGACCGTCTAACTATGGCTACACCTTC
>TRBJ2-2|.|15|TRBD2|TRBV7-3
CASSPGGWGSGELFF
TGTGCCAGCAGCCCCGGGGGGTGGGGATCCGGGGAGCTGTTTTTT
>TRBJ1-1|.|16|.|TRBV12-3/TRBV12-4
CASSFGPNRPNTEAFF
TGTGCCAGCAGTTTCGGGCCGAACCGTCCGAACACTGAAGCTTTCTTT
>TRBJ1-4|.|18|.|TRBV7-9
CASSLAGSVTDSNEKLFF
TGTGCCAGCAGCTTAGCGGGGTCCGTGACGGACTCGAATGAAAAACTGTTTTTT
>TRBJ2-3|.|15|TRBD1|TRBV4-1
CASSPIDREPDTQYF
TGCGCCAGCAGCCCCATCGACAGGGAGCCAGATACGCAGTATTTT
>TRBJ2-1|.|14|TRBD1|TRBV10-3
CATTDPRGGDEQFF
TGTGCCACCACCGACCCCCGAGGGGGCGATGAGCAGTTCTTC
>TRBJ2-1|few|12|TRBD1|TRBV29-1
CSAEDRAYEQFF
TGCAGCGCTGAAGACAGGGCCTATGAGCAGTTCTTC
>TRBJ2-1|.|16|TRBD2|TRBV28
CASSSLAGPIYNEQFF
TGTGCCAGCAGTTCCCTAGCGGGACCTATCTACAATGAGCAGTTCTTC
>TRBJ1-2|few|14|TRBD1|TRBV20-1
CSARKAGGDYGYTF
TGCAGTGCTAGGAAGGCAGGGGGGGACTATGGCTACACCTTC
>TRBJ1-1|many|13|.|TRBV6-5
CASSYVRDTEAFF
TGTGCCAGCAGTTACGTAAGGGACACTGAAGCTTTCTTT
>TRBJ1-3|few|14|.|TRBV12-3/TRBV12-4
CASRIASSGNTIYF
TGTGCCAGCAGAATAGCGAGCTCTGGAAACACCATATATTTT
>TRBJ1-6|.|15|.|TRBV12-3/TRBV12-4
CASSLGGLGSSPLHF
TGTGCCAGCAGTTTAGGGGGGCTCGGAAGTTCACCCCTCCACTTT
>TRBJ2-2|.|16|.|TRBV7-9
CASSLPYTMNTGELFF
TGTGCCAGCAGCCTCCCCTACACTATGAACACCGGGGAGCTGTTTTTT
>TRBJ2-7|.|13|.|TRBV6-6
CASSPRVGYEQYF
TGTGCCAGCAGCCCTCGAGTCGGCTACGAGCAGTACTTC
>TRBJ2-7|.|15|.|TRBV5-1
CASRSDSGRSYEQYF
TGCGCCAGCAGATCAGACAGCGGGCGCTCCTACGAGCAGTACTTC
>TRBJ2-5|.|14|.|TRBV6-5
CASSYRRAGETQYF
TGTGCCAGCAGTTACAGGAGGGCTGGAGAGACCCAGTACTTC
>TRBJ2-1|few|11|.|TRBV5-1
CASSEAVEQFF
TGCGCCAGCAGCGAAGCGGTAGAGCAGTTCTTC